This T cell receptor (beta chain) appears in the sequencing data of a study of cytomegalovirus exposure and HLA in healthy donors. Only in-frame clones appear in the TCRdb table, and some are missing; sequencing was by immunoSEQ multiplex PCR. The sample has 200,000 to 250,000 clones; about 91% are singletons. Looked up from germline, CDR1 is SNHLY and CDR2 is FYNNEI. Germline trimming cut 5 bases from V and 1 base from J; bases unmatched to any gene: 5. The CDR3 spans 16 residues. The specimen was PBMCs. This TCR was sampled from a woman aged 18-29 years in good health and CMV-seronegative. The chain combines TRBV2 with TRBJ2-2; the match to TRBD1 covers 9 bases. The CDR3 loop is CASSKQGAVNTGELFF. For the CDR3, the DNA is TGTGCCAGCAGTAAACAGGGGGCGGTGAACACCGGGGAGCTGTTTTTT.